These 19 T cell receptor beta chains share one sample of origin, sequenced in a study of cytomegalovirus exposure and HLA in healthy donors. Vbeta (60) and Jbeta (13) primers were used in the PCR. Clones were read by immunoSEQ multiplex PCR, and TCRdb kept only the in-frame ones, dropping some. The data contain about 190,000 clones, over 75% of them singletons. Source material: PBMCs. These TCRs come from a man aged 35-49 years in good health and CMV-seropositive.

V usage is TRBV5-4 and J usage is TRBJ2-1; TRBD2 agrees at 11 bases. This CDR3 contains 16 residues. Germline CDR1 reads SGHNT; CDR2 reads YYREEE (reference sequence). Trimming at V came to 4 bases and at J to 3 bases, leaving 6 bases not matched to a gene. The CDR3 here is CASSRRLAGNYNEQFF. The CDR3 bases are TGTGCCAGCAGCCGACGACTAGCGGGGAACTACAATGAGCAGTTCTTC.

The chain employs TRBV18 and TRBJ1-4; 7 bases fit TRBD1. Unmatched junction bases numbered 6, after V lost 5 bases and J lost 0 bases. Germline V gene data show CDR1 as KGHSH and CDR2 as LQKENI. The CDR3 sequence is 16 residues long. This chain's CDR3 is CASSSRQGATNEKLFF. CDR3 bases: TGTGCCAGCTCAAGTCGACAGGGAGCAACTAATGAAAAACTGTTTTTT.

On this clone itself: Other nucleotide sequences from this sample produce the same CDR3. The chain is built from TRBV5-1 and TRBJ2-7, with TRBD1 identical over 10 bases. J lost 4 bases, V lost 0 bases, and 1 base had no gene match. The CDR3 runs 14 residues. From germline, CDR1 is SGHRS and CDR2 YFSETQ. The CDR3 loop is CASSLGQGAYEQYF. The CDR3 DNA follows: TGCGCCAGCAGCTTGGGACAGGGGGCATACGAGCAGTACTTC.

The J gene is TRBJ1-4, the V gene TRBV15; 9 positions agree with TRBD1. The CDR3 spans 16 residues. The junction had 7 bases not matched to a gene; V was cut back by 4 bases and J by 4 bases. The germline CDR1 and CDR2 sequences are LNHNV and YYDKDF (reference sequence). The DNA of the CDR3 is TGTGCCACCAGCATGAGTCCGGGACAGGGTAATGAAAAACTGTTTTTT. This translates into CATSMSPGQGNEKLFF.

The chain recombines TRBV9 with TRBJ2-3, with TRBD2 matching 10 bases. The ends lost 4 bases at V and 2 bases at J; junction bases unmatched: 4. Germline CDR1 and CDR2: SGDLS and YYNGEE. This CDR3 has 15 amino acids. DNA of the CDR3: TGTGCCAGCAGCTCCGGACTAGCGGACACAGATACGCAGTATTTT. Amino acids: CASSSGLADTDTQYF.

This chain connects TRBV19 to TRBJ2-7; 9 bases align to TRBD1. The CDR3 has 15 residues. Unmatched junction bases numbered 5, after V lost 2 bases and J lost 3 bases. The germline V gene encodes CDR1 LNHDA and CDR2 SQIVND (reference sequence). CDR3 protein: CASSITAGQGYEQYF. CDR3 in DNA: TGTGCCAGTAGTATAACCGCGGGACAGGGCTACGAGCAGTACTTC.

Only a few counts were recorded for this clone. This rearrangement joins TRBV7-2 to TRBJ2-2; 7 positions agree with TRBD2. Trimming cost V 5 bases and J 4 bases; bases outside gene matches: 7. Germline V lookup: CDR1 SGHTA, CDR2 FQGNSA. This CDR3 has 15 residues. This chain's CDR3 is CASSPSGVGTGELFF. The CDR3 coding sequence is TGTGCCAGCAGCCCCAGCGGGGTGGGCACCGGGGAGCTGTTTTTT. Full variable domain (outside the CDR3, taken from reference TRBV7-2 and TRBJ2-2): GAGVSQSPSNKVTEKGKDVELRCDPISGHTALYWYRQSLGQGLEFLIYFQGNSAPDKSGLPSDRFSAERTGGSVSTLTIQRTQQEDSAVYLCASSPSGVGTGELFFGEGSRLTVL.

This clone occurred a few times. The chain couples TRBV30 to TRBJ2-2; tentative D call: TRBD2 (6 bases). The CDR3 loop spans 13 amino acids. Trimming removed 5 bases from V and 5 bases from J, with 12 bases in between. CDR1 and CDR2 (germline): GTSNPN, SVGIG (reference sequence). The CDR3, as DNA: TGTGCCTGGTTGGGGGGTCGGACCGGGGAGCTGTTTTTT. Its protein is CAWLGGRTGELFF.

The genes are TRBV5-1 and TRBJ1-1; D unresolved. Per the germline V gene, CDR1 is SGHRS and CDR2 is YFSETQ. The CDR3 spans 15 residues. The V end was cut by 0 bases, the J end by 1 base, with 10 bases between. CDR3 sequence reads: CASSLAPSTNTEAFF. CDR3 in DNA: TGCGCCAGCAGCTTGGCCCCGAGTACGAACACTGAAGCTTTCTTT.

The chain combines TRBV7-2 with TRBJ1-1; D may be TRBD1 (5 bases). The CDR3 totals 14 residues. Germline V gives CDR1 SGHTA, CDR2 FQGNSA. V lost 0 bases to trimming and J lost 4 bases, with 9 bases between them. The CDR3 DNA reads TGTGCCAGCAGCTTAGCCAGGGTGGGCACTGAAGCTTTCTTT. It translates to CASSLARVGTEAFF.

The V gene is TRBV11-2, the J gene TRBJ2-7, with D possibly TRBD1 on 5 matching bases. CDR3 length: 16 amino acids. Trimming removed 0 bases at V and 4 bases at J, with 16 bases between. Germline values: CDR1 SGHAT, CDR2 FQNNGV. In nucleotides, the CDR3 is TGTGCCAGCAGCTTAGATCTAGGGGCGCAGGCATACGAGCAGTACTTC. Translated, it gives CASSLDLGAQAYEQYF.

The rearrangement joins TRBV4-3 to TRBJ1-2; D is perhaps TRBD1 (6 bases). Trimming removed 0 bases at V and 6 bases at J, with 17 bases between. There are 16 residues in the CDR3. Per germline, CDR1 LGHNA and CDR2 YSLEER. DNA of the CDR3: TGCGCCAGCAGCCAAGATTTTTCGGACAGACGCCATGGCTACACCTTC. This sequence encodes CASSQDFSDRRHGYTF.

In its sample, this clone was seen once. The V and J genes are TRBV19 and TRBJ2-2; 11 bases line up with TRBD2. Germline CDR1 LNHDA, CDR2 SQIVND (reference sequence). The CDR3 has 16 amino acids. V lost 6 bases to trimming and J lost 3 bases; unmatched junction nucleotides: 6. The CDR3 DNA follows: TGTGCCAGTAGCCCGGGACTAGCGGCCTACACCGGGGAGCTGTTTTTT. This encodes CASSPGLAAYTGELFF.

This chain connects TRBV10-1 to TRBJ1-1; the match to TRBD1 covers 8 bases. CDR3 size: 19 residues. Germline lookup yields CDR1 WNHNN and CDR2 SYGVQD (reference sequence). V lost 10 bases and J lost 3; bases outside the gene matches: 25. As DNA, the CDR3 is TGCGCCACCACCCCCCACACGATGGCAGGGGGCTGTAGGGACACTGAAGCTTTCTTT. Its protein is CATTPHTMAGGCRDTEAFF.

This chain connects TRBV9 to TRBJ2-3, with 13 bases that match TRBD2. The CDR3 sequence is 17 residues long. J gave up 2 bases and V 4 bases, and 7 bases lay outside the gene matches. Germline CDR1 is SGDLS and CDR2 is YYNGEE. CDR3 protein: CASSPEGLAGFTDTQYF. Here the CDR3 DNA reads TGTGCCAGCAGCCCTGAGGGACTAGCGGGGTTCACAGATACGCAGTATTTT.

The V call is TRBV30, the J call TRBJ2-5; 9 nucleotides line up with TRBD1. Germline V lookup: CDR1 GTSNPN, CDR2 SVGIG (reference sequence). This CDR3 is 14 amino acids long. With V trimmed by 0 bases and J by 4 bases, 3 bases remained unmatched. CDR3 protein: CAWSVGTGRETQYF. Written as DNA, the CDR3 is TGTGCCTGGAGTGTCGGGACAGGGCGAGAGACCCAGTACTTC. The full variable domain, completed using reference TRBV30 and TRBJ2-5, is SQTIHQWPATLVQPVGSPLSLECTVEGTSNPNLYWYRQAAGRGLQLLFYSVGIGQISSEVPQNLSASRPQDRQFILSSKKLLLSDSGFYLCAWSVGTGRETQYFGPGTRLLVL.

The count of this clone is one. V and J are TRBV7-8 and TRBJ2-1; 8 bases are a match to TRBD1. The CDR3 is 15 residues long. From germline, CDR1 is SGHVS and CDR2 FQNEAQ. Trimming removed 5 bases from V and 8 bases from J; junction bases left unmatched: 11. The CDR3 loop is CASSPRAGGFDEQFF. In DNA form, the CDR3 reads TGTGCCAGCAGCCCGAGGGCAGGGGGCTTTGATGAGCAGTTCTTC.

This rearrangement joins TRBV19 to TRBJ1-5; no clear D gene. V was cut by 7 bases and J by 0 bases, with 10 bases left in between. The CDR3 consists of 14 residues. The germline V gene encodes CDR1 LNHDA and CDR2 SQIVND (reference sequence). The CDR3 loop is CASNSGYSNQPQHF. The CDR3 DNA follows: TGTGCCAGTAACTCGGGGTATAGCAATCAGCCCCAGCATTTT.

There are a few counts of this clone. The rearrangement joins TRBV4-3 to TRBJ2-6; a weak D match, TRBD2 (6 bases). CDR3 length equals 16 residues. Trimming removed 1 base at V and 4 bases at J, with 11 bases between. CDR1 and CDR2 from the germline V gene are LGHNA and YSLEER. CDR3 in amino acids: CASSQGGVGGANVLTF. CDR3 DNA: TGCGCCAGCAGCCAAGGGGGGGTAGGGGGGGCCAACGTCCTGACTTTC.